This T cell receptor (beta chain) emerged from a study of blood T cell repertoires in COVID-19. Turning to the study itself: In each case, the material was cDNA or gDNA derived from T cells, B-cell-depleted T cells, or PBMCs.

Original processing methods: Estimates of nucleated cell counts were drawn from the amplification of reference gene primers. The data were produced by immunoSEQ multiplex PCR, yet TCRdb's version contains in-frame clones alone and is incomplete. Clonal size and the V and J genes are those of that table, whereas D and trimming came from the DNA. This table holds 300,000 to 450,000 clones, 85% found once. The trim removed 1 base at V and 8 bases at J, leaving 8 bases unmatched. The CDR3 runs 15 residues. The germline V gene encodes CDR1 LNHDA and CDR2 SQIVND (reference sequence). Sequenced: peripheral blood. The receptor comes from a woman under 30 with acute or convalescent COVID-19. This rearrangement joins TRBV19 to TRBJ2-1; the match to TRBD1 covers 7 bases. The CDR3 DNA follows: TGTGCCAGTAGTATAGGGAACAGGGGAAACGATGAGCAGTTCTTC. Translation: CASSIGNRGNDEQFF.